Ten or more counts support the clone carrying this T cell receptor beta chain. Its antigen is undetermined. Trimming pared 2 bases from V and 6 bases from J, leaving 16 bases between. CDR3 length: 15 residues. Germline loops: CDR1 SGHVS, CDR2 FQNEAQ. The data are from a study of T cell repertoires in cytomegalovirus infection. TCRdb used MiXCR to reprocess the reads, holding one entry per CDR3 protein. This table has about 830,000 distinct CDR3 sequences, 32% appearing once. This receptor was taken from a human donor in good health (CMV status not recorded). Some clones in this sample may be carry-over from other donors' samples. The chain is built from TRBV7-8 and TRBJ1-2; D gene unclear. The material was cultured CD8+ T cells from PBMCs, obtained from culture after CMV antigen stimulation. Here the CDR3 DNA reads TGTGCCAGCAGCTTATTCAGGAGGGCGACGGATGGCTACACCTTC. Translation gives CASSLFRRATDGYTF. The whole variable domain, filled in from reference TRBV7-8 and TRBJ1-2, reads GAGVSQSPRYKVAKRGQDVALRCDPISGHVSLFWYQQALGQGPEFLTYFQNEAQLDKSGLPSDRFFAERPEGSVSTLKIQRTQQEDSAVYLCASSLFRRATDGYTFGSGTRLTVV.